One sample yielded the 4 T cell receptor beta chains listed below, sequenced in a study of T cell repertoires in cytomegalovirus infection. The antigens for these receptors are not known. Using its own MiXCR run on the reads, TCRdb lists one record per CDR3 protein. Of about half a million distinct CDR3 sequences detected, around 35% appear once; the ten largest clones hold 17%. The sequencing here drew on cultured PBMCs, taken from culture after CMV antigen stimulation. The source of these receptors is a human donor in good health (CMV status not recorded). Some clones in this sample may be carry-over from other donors' samples.

The rearrangement joins TRBV12-3 or TRBV12-4 to TRBJ2-5, with a weak D call TRBD1 (7 bases). This CDR3 is 15 amino acids long. V lost 2 bases to trimming and J lost 8 bases, with 18 bases between them. DNA for the CDR3: TGTGCCAGCAGTTTACGGAGGGGGCGGCCCCCCACCCAGTACTTC. This gives the protein CASSLRRGRPPTQYF.

This clonotype was recorded only once. The DNA of the CDR3 is TGTGCCAGTAGTCCCAGCGGGGCCCCGAACACTGAAGCTTTCTTT. The encoded protein is CASSPSGAPNTEAFF. The chain combines TRBV19 with TRBJ1-1; D perhaps matches TRBD1 (5 bases). The germline gives CDR1 LNHDA, CDR2 SQIVND (reference sequence). This CDR3 contains 15 residues. V was clipped by 5 bases and J by 1 base, with 14 bases between them.

J is TRBJ2-3 and V is TRBV6-2 or TRBV6-3; 9 nucleotides line up with TRBD1. Unmatched junction bases numbered 9, after V lost 8 bases and J lost 3 bases. CDR3 length equals 15 residues. Per germline, CDR1 MNHEY and CDR2 SVGEGT. CDR3 protein: CASSLLDRGTDTQYF. DNA of the CDR3: TGTGCCAGCTCCCTCCTGGACAGGGGAACAGATACGCAGTATTTT.

CDR3 in DNA: TGTGCCAGCAGCTTAGTCGGGCCTCATGAAAAACTGTTTTTT. Protein: CASSLVGPHEKLFF. The chain uses TRBV7-2 and TRBJ1-4; D gene uncertain. Trimming removed 1 base at V and 6 bases at J, with 9 bases between. The CDR3 is made up of 14 amino acids. In germline, CDR1 is SGHTA, CDR2 FQGNSA.